Here is one T cell receptor beta chain with its context. A second roughly 6 to 12 cycle PCR used barcoded and J-beta primers. Each of the cDNA molecules was tagged by a template-switch adaptor with 12 random nucleotides. TCRdb re-called the 5' RACE reads through MiXCR, storing one row per CDR3 protein. The sample shows roughly 700,000 distinct CDR3 sequences, about a third of them seen only once. This record belongs to a study of blood T cells in healthy people across ages. No fewer than 5.5 micrograms of total RNA were isolated from every sample. The CDR3 is made up of 15 amino acids. Germline V gives CDR1 MDHEN, CDR2 SYDVKM. Trimming stripped 6 bases from V and 0 bases from J, with 11 bases between.

V gene TRBV28 combines with J gene TRBJ2-2, with D possibly TRBD2 on 6 matching bases. Sample: blood. This TCR derives from an elderly woman in good health. In nucleotides, the CDR3 is TGTGCCAGCAGAAATAGCGGCGCGAACACCGGGGAGCTGTTTTTT. Amino acid sequence: CASRNSGANTGELFF.